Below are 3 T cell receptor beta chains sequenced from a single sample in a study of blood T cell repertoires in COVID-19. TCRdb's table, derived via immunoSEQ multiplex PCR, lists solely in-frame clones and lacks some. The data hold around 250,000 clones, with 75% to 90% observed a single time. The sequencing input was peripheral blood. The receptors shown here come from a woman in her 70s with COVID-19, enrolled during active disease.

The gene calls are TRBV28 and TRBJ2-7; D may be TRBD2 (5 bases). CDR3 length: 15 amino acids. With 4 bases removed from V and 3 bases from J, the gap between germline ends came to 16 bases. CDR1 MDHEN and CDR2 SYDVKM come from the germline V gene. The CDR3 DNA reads TGTGCCAGCAGTTCCCGGACTGGAGGACTCTACGAGCAGTACTTC. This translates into CASSSRTGGLYEQYF.

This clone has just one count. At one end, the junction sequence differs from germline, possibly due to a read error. The CDR3: CASSKGTSGSLGAGELFF. DNA of the CDR3: TGTGCTAGCAGCAAAGGGACTAGCGGGAGCCTAGGGGCCGGGGAGCTGTTTTTT. This chain joins TRBV7-7 and TRBJ2-2, with 14 bases lining up with TRBD2. Germline V gives CDR1 SSHAT, CDR2 FNYEAQ (reference sequence). The CDR3 is 18 residues long.

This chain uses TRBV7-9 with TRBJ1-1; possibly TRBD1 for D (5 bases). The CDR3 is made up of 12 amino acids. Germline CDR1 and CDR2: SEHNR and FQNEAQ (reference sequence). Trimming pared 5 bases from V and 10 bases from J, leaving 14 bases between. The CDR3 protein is CASSDTGRPAFF. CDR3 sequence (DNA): TGTGCCAGCAGCGACACAGGACGCCCAGCTTTCTTT.